By its share, the clone carrying this T cell receptor (beta chain) is medium-sized. This sample was included in a study of human CD4 T cells and Enterobacteriaceae. Overall study findings and caveats: Though polyclonal, Enterobacteriaceae-reactive repertoires held fewer clonotypes than S. aureus- or M. tuberculosis-reactive repertoires.

TCRdb's table, derived via immunoSEQ multiplex PCR, lists solely in-frame clones and lacks some. The sample carries 500 to 600 clones, around two fifths recorded once. FACS sorting after about 6-7 days collected CFSE-low CD25+ ICOS+ proliferating activated T cells. At a 2:1 ratio, CFSE-labeled memory CD4+ T cells were cultured with irradiated autologous monocytes pulsed with antigen. The memory gate held CD4+ cells that were not CD45RA+CCR7+CD95- naive cells, over 98% pure. Bacteria were added at approximately 2 per monocyte; M. tuberculosis lysate at 3 ug/ml. This CDR3 comprises 15 residues. V gave up 4 bases and J gave up 4 bases, with 16 bases separating them. The germline V gene encodes CDR1 MNHEY and CDR2 SMNVEV (reference sequence).

Sequencing input: bacteria-reactive CD4+ T cells grown in culture. Subset: CFSE-low proliferating memory CD4 T cells sorted after in vitro stimulation with a heat-inactivated bacterium or M. tuberculosis lysate. The TCR sequence derives from a human donor in good health. This chain joins TRBV27 and TRBJ1-2; D is perhaps TRBD1 (5 bases). CDR3 bases: TGTGCCAGCAGTTATCCGTCAGACAGAGCCTATGGCTACACCTTC. This sequence encodes CASSYPSDRAYGYTF.